Listed below are T cell receptor beta chains from one sample, sequenced in a study of PD-1 blockade in mismatch repair-deficient tumors. Assay used: immunoSEQ multiplex PCR; TCRdb lists only in-frame clones, some missing. The top ten hold around 0.98% of the sample, which has roughly 38,000 clones, approximately 88% seen once. The specimen was PBMCs, collected 38 to 40 weeks after starting pembrolizumab. The receptors come from an adult with mismatch repair-deficient cancer. Both conserved end residues are part of each CDR3. The order of the fields is D gene, J gene, V gene, clone size, CDR3 DNA, CDR3 protein. The D gene is left open where the match is weak. Rows give clone size only sometimes, using once, few, many, or a class for an expanded clone.

D gene: TRBD2
J gene: TRBJ2-7
V gene: TRBV5-1
clone size: NA
CDR3 DNA: TGCGCCAGCAGCTTGCTAACTAGCGGTTCTTACGAGCAGTACTTC
CDR3 protein: CASSLLTSGSYEQYF

D gene: NA
J gene: TRBJ1-1
V gene: TRBV30
clone size: NA
CDR3 DNA: TGTGCCTGGAGTGTCCGGGGTTCTGAAGCTTTCTTT
CDR3 protein: CAWSVRGSEAFF

D gene: TRBD2
J gene: TRBJ2-7
V gene: TRBV29-1
clone size: NA
CDR3 DNA: TGCAGCGTCCTAGCGGGGGGGAACTACGAGCAGTACTTC
CDR3 protein: CSVLAGGNYEQYF

D gene: TRBD1
J gene: TRBJ1-2
V gene: TRBV28
clone size: once
CDR3 DNA: TGTGCCAGCAGTCTCGGGACAGGGGCTAACTATGGCTACACCTTC
CDR3 protein: CASSLGTGANYGYTF

D gene: NA
J gene: TRBJ2-7
V gene: TRBV27
clone size: NA
CDR3 DNA: TGTGCCAGCAGCCTAACAGGGTTCCGAGGCGAGCAGTACTTC
CDR3 protein: CASSLTGFRGEQYF

D gene: NA
J gene: TRBJ2-7
V gene: TRBV10-3
clone size: NA
CDR3 DNA: TGTGCCATCAGGCCGCCGGGACATTTCGTCTACGAGCAGTACTTC
CDR3 protein: CAIRPPGHFVYEQYF

D gene: NA
J gene: TRBJ2-2
V gene: TRBV28
clone size: NA
CDR3 DNA: TGTGCCAGCAGTTTGTATAACACCGGGGAGCTGTTTTTT
CDR3 protein: CASSLYNTGELFF

D gene: NA
J gene: TRBJ2-6
V gene: TRBV7-9
clone size: NA
CDR3 DNA: TGTGCCAGCAGCTTGGTCGGCTCTGGGGCCAACGTCCTGACTTTC
CDR3 protein: CASSLVGSGANVLTF

D gene: TRBD1
J gene: TRBJ2-7
V gene: TRBV2
clone size: once
CDR3 DNA: TGTGCCAGCAGTCGGGACAGAAGAACCCAATACTACGAGCAGTACTTC
CDR3 protein: CASSRDRRTQYYEQYF

D gene: NA
J gene: TRBJ2-1
V gene: TRBV29-1
clone size: NA
CDR3 DNA: TGCAGCGCTGTGGGGGGGGGACAGGTTTACAATGAGCAGTTCTTC
CDR3 protein: CSAVGGGQVYNEQFF

D gene: TRBD1
J gene: TRBJ1-2
V gene: TRBV18
clone size: NA
CDR3 DNA: TGTGCCAGCTCGCACGGACAGGGGAACGGCTACACCTTC
CDR3 protein: CASSHGQGNGYTF

D gene: TRBD1
J gene: TRBJ2-5
V gene: TRBV6-5
clone size: NA
CDR3 DNA: TGTGCCAGCAGTTACTCAGGGGGCCGGGAGACCCAGTACTTC
CDR3 protein: CASSYSGGRETQYF

D gene: TRBD2
J gene: TRBJ2-7
V gene: TRBV6-1
clone size: NA
CDR3 DNA: TGTGCCAGCAGTGTTACTAGCGGGGAATCGTACGAGCAGTACTTC
CDR3 protein: CASSVTSGESYEQYF

D gene: TRBD1
J gene: TRBJ2-5
V gene: TRBV10-2
clone size: NA
CDR3 DNA: TGCGCCAGCAGTCGGACAGGGCTCCAAGAGACCCAGTACTTC
CDR3 protein: CASSRTGLQETQYF

D gene: NA
J gene: TRBJ2-3
V gene: TRBV4-1
clone size: NA
CDR3 DNA: TGCGCCAGCAGCCAAGGACCGTTACAGGGTGATACGCAGTATTTT
CDR3 protein: CASSQGPLQGDTQYF

D gene: TRBD1
J gene: TRBJ1-2
V gene: TRBV11-2
clone size: NA
CDR3 DNA: TGTGCCAGCAGCTTAACAGGACAGGGAGGCTATGGCTACACCTTC
CDR3 protein: CASSLTGQGGYGYTF

D gene: NA
J gene: TRBJ2-2
V gene: TRBV2
clone size: NA
CDR3 DNA: TGTGCCAGCAGTTACGACAGCCTGAACACCGGGGAGCTGTTTTTT
CDR3 protein: CASSYDSLNTGELFF

D gene: NA
J gene: TRBJ2-7
V gene: TRBV2
clone size: few
CDR3 DNA: TGTGCCAGTGTTACAGGAATCTCCTACGAGCAGTACTTC
CDR3 protein: CASVTGISYEQYF

D gene: TRBD2
J gene: TRBJ2-5
V gene: TRBV5-4
clone size: NA
CDR3 DNA: TGTGCCAGCAGCTTGGCTAGCGGGAGAATAGAGACCCAGTACTTC
CDR3 protein: CASSLASGRIETQYF

D gene: NA
J gene: TRBJ2-1
V gene: TRBV30
clone size: NA
CDR3 DNA: TGTGCCTGGAAGGTCGCGGTCAATGAGCAGTTCTTC
CDR3 protein: CAWKVAVNEQFF

D gene: TRBD1
J gene: TRBJ1-1
V gene: TRBV4-2
clone size: NA
CDR3 DNA: TGTGCCAGCAGCCGACAGGGCGCCGCTGAAGCTTTCTTT
CDR3 protein: CASSRQGAAEAFF

D gene: NA
J gene: TRBJ2-2
V gene: TRBV7-6
clone size: NA
CDR3 DNA: TGTGCCAGCAGCTTAGATCGCAGGGCCACCGGGGAGCTGTTTTTT
CDR3 protein: CASSLDRRATGELFF

D gene: TRBD1
J gene: TRBJ2-7
V gene: TRBV27
clone size: few
CDR3 DNA: TGTGCCAGCAGTTGGACAGGCTCTTACGAGCAGTACTTC
CDR3 protein: CASSWTGSYEQYF

D gene: TRBD1
J gene: TRBJ1-2
V gene: TRBV7-9
clone size: NA
CDR3 DNA: TGTGCCAGCAGCCCGGGACAGGGTCATAACTATGGCTACACCTTC
CDR3 protein: CASSPGQGHNYGYTF

D gene: TRBD2
J gene: TRBJ2-3
V gene: TRBV7-3
clone size: NA
CDR3 DNA: TGTGCCAGCAGCTTCGGGTCTAGCGGGGGCACAGATACGCAGTATTTT
CDR3 protein: CASSFGSSGGTDTQYF

D gene: NA
J gene: TRBJ1-6
V gene: TRBV19
clone size: NA
CDR3 DNA: TGTGCCAGTAGTATCTACACAGGCTCGGATTCACCCCTCCACTTT
CDR3 protein: CASSIYTGSDSPLHF

D gene: NA
J gene: TRBJ2-7
V gene: TRBV21-1
clone size: NA
CDR3 DNA: TGTGCCAGCAGGGCTACCTTCAGCGGGAGGGCCTTACTAGGCATTCCCTACGAGCAGTACTTC
CDR3 protein: CASRATFSGRALLGIPYEQYF

D gene: NA
J gene: TRBJ2-5
V gene: TRBV5-1
clone size: NA
CDR3 DNA: TGCGCCAGCAGCGACGCACCTCCAGGGCGAGAGACCCAGTACTTC
CDR3 protein: CASSDAPPGRETQYF

D gene: TRBD1
J gene: TRBJ2-5
V gene: TRBV18
clone size: NA
CDR3 DNA: TGTGCCAGCTCACCACGGGACAGGGTCGGAGAGACCCAGTACTTC
CDR3 protein: CASSPRDRVGETQYF

D gene: TRBD1
J gene: TRBJ2-1
V gene: TRBV2
clone size: NA
CDR3 DNA: TGTGCCAGCAGCTCCGGGACAGGGGGCTACAATGAGCAGTTCTTC
CDR3 protein: CASSSGTGGYNEQFF

D gene: NA
J gene: TRBJ1-2
V gene: TRBV28
clone size: NA
CDR3 DNA: TGTGCCAGCCTCTTAGGGGGGGGCGCCCCGAGGAACTATGGCTACACCTTC
CDR3 protein: CASLLGGGAPRNYGYTF

D gene: TRBD2
J gene: TRBJ2-2
V gene: TRBV5-4
clone size: NA
CDR3 DNA: TGTGCCAGCAGCTTGATCGAGCGGGAGTCCGGGGAGCTGTTTTTT
CDR3 protein: CASSLIERESGELFF

D gene: NA
J gene: TRBJ2-3
V gene: TRBV5-1
clone size: NA
CDR3 DNA: TGCGCCAGCAGCCCTACAGTTCAGATCACAGATACGCAGTATTTT
CDR3 protein: CASSPTVQITDTQYF

D gene: NA
J gene: TRBJ1-4
V gene: TRBV4-2
clone size: NA
CDR3 DNA: TGTGCCAGCAGCCAAGATACAGGACAGACTAATGAAAAACTGTTTTTT
CDR3 protein: CASSQDTGQTNEKLFF

D gene: TRBD1
J gene: TRBJ2-7
V gene: TRBV7-9
clone size: NA
CDR3 DNA: TGTGCCAGCGGGGGACAGGGCGGCGAGCAGTACTTC
CDR3 protein: CASGGQGGEQYF

D gene: TRBD1
J gene: TRBJ1-6
V gene: TRBV28
clone size: NA
CDR3 DNA: TGTGCCAGCAGTCCCTGGGACAGGGGGAACTCACCCCTCCACTTT
CDR3 protein: CASSPWDRGNSPLHF

D gene: TRBD2
J gene: TRBJ2-2
V gene: TRBV30
clone size: NA
CDR3 DNA: TGTGCCTGGACGGCGGGAGTGAACACCGGGGAGCTGTTTTTT
CDR3 protein: CAWTAGVNTGELFF

D gene: NA
J gene: TRBJ1-2
V gene: TRBV7-3
clone size: NA
CDR3 DNA: TGTGCCAGCAGCTTAATGGGCGGAGGGGGCTACACCTTC
CDR3 protein: CASSLMGGGGYTF

D gene: TRBD2
J gene: TRBJ2-1
V gene: TRBV5-1
clone size: NA
CDR3 DNA: TGCGCCAGCAGCTCGGGACTAGCGGGAGGGGGCGATGAGCAGTTCTTC
CDR3 protein: CASSSGLAGGGDEQFF

D gene: TRBD1
J gene: TRBJ1-4
V gene: TRBV4-1
clone size: NA
CDR3 DNA: TGCGCCAGCAGCTCGGGACAGGGCGGTCCACGGGCCGAAAAACTGTTTTTT
CDR3 protein: CASSSGQGGPRAEKLFF

D gene: NA
J gene: TRBJ1-1
V gene: TRBV27
clone size: NA
CDR3 DNA: TGTGCCAGCAGTTTATGGTTCCGGGACACCGAAGCTTTCTTT
CDR3 protein: CASSLWFRDTEAFF

D gene: NA
J gene: TRBJ1-5
V gene: TRBV7-2
clone size: NA
CDR3 DNA: TGTGCCAGCAGCTACTCCGGGACACCTCAGCCCCAGCATTTT
CDR3 protein: CASSYSGTPQPQHF

D gene: TRBD1
J gene: TRBJ2-4
V gene: TRBV2
clone size: NA
CDR3 DNA: TGTACCCATGGGACAGGGTCCGGCATTCAGTACTTC
CDR3 protein: CTHGTGSGIQYF

D gene: NA
J gene: TRBJ2-5
V gene: TRBV4-2
clone size: NA
CDR3 DNA: TGTGCCAGCAGCCAAGATGAGGGCGTCAGACAAGAGACCCAGTACTTC
CDR3 protein: CASSQDEGVRQETQYF

D gene: TRBD1
J gene: TRBJ2-7
V gene: TRBV10-1
clone size: NA
CDR3 DNA: TGCGCCAGCAGTGAGTTTCGGACAGGAGTCTACGAGCAGTACTTC
CDR3 protein: CASSEFRTGVYEQYF

D gene: NA
J gene: TRBJ1-5
V gene: TRBV6-4
clone size: NA
CDR3 DNA: TGTGCCAGCAGGGGATTTTGGACAGAGATTAATCAGCCCCAGCATTTT
CDR3 protein: CASRGFWTEINQPQHF

D gene: NA
J gene: TRBJ2-1
V gene: TRBV10-3
clone size: NA
CDR3 DNA: TGTGCCATCAGTGAGTTCAGTGGCAATGAGCAGTTCTTC
CDR3 protein: CAISEFSGNEQFF

D gene: NA
J gene: TRBJ2-1
V gene: TRBV5-6
clone size: once
CDR3 DNA: TGTGCCAGCAGCTTAAAATGGCACAGCTCCTACAATGAGCAGTTCTTC
CDR3 protein: CASSLKWHSSYNEQFF

D gene: TRBD1
J gene: TRBJ1-5
V gene: TRBV10-3
clone size: few
CDR3 DNA: TGTGCCATCAGTGGGGACAGTCTGAATCAGCCCCAGCATTTT
CDR3 protein: CAISGDSLNQPQHF

D gene: NA
J gene: TRBJ1-1
V gene: TRBV5-1
clone size: NA
CDR3 DNA: TGCGCCAGCAGCTTGGAAGGGACAAGGGGGACTGAAGCTTTCTTT
CDR3 protein: CASSLEGTRGTEAFF

D gene: TRBD2
J gene: TRBJ2-5
V gene: TRBV27
clone size: NA
CDR3 DNA: TGTGCCAGCAGTTTAATACTAGCGGGAGCAGAGACCCAGTACTTC
CDR3 protein: CASSLILAGAETQYF

D gene: NA
J gene: TRBJ2-1
V gene: TRBV7-6
clone size: once
CDR3 DNA: TGTGCCAGCAGCTCGGCGGCAATCGATGAGCAGTTCTTC
CDR3 protein: CASSSAAIDEQFF

D gene: NA
J gene: TRBJ2-7
V gene: TRBV7-9
clone size: NA
CDR3 DNA: TGTGCCAGCAGCTTACAGATTGACTACGAGCAGTACTTC
CDR3 protein: CASSLQIDYEQYF

D gene: NA
J gene: TRBJ2-3
V gene: TRBV9
clone size: NA
CDR3 DNA: TGTGCCAGCAGCGTAGAGTTTCGGACAGATACGCAGTATTTT
CDR3 protein: CASSVEFRTDTQYF

D gene: TRBD1
J gene: TRBJ2-7
V gene: TRBV30
clone size: NA
CDR3 DNA: TGTGCCTGGGGTGGTCAGGGGGCTTTGGTGTACGAGCAGTACTTC
CDR3 protein: CAWGGQGALVYEQYF

D gene: TRBD1
J gene: TRBJ1-1
V gene: TRBV18
clone size: NA
CDR3 DNA: TGTGCCAGCTCACTGGACAGGGGGCCCCAAGGCACTGAAGCTTTCTTT
CDR3 protein: CASSLDRGPQGTEAFF

D gene: NA
J gene: TRBJ1-4
V gene: TRBV28
clone size: NA
CDR3 DNA: TGTGCCAGCAGTTTAGCAGGGGTGGGTAATGAAAAACTGTTTTTT
CDR3 protein: CASSLAGVGNEKLFF